This TCR beta chain came from a study of early T cells in non-severe SARS-CoV-2 infection. Whole-study context: Chains from this unsorted whole-blood bulk RNA could not be paired.

Overall study findings and caveats: VDJdb-based matching was biased toward anti-spike CD8 responses and missed private and CD4 specificities.

The TCR library protocol was used to attach unique molecular identifiers. These identifiers were attached to individual cDNA molecules. One entry per CDR3 protein, called by TCRdb with MiXCR from the 5' RACE reads. The sample carries approximately 50,000 distinct CDR3 sequences, approximately 8.5% recorded once. With regard to this clonotype: The antigen remains undetermined.

This receptor was identified in an adult who was a healthcare worker with PCR-confirmed SARS-CoV-2 infection or an uninfected control (not recorded which). The sequenced sample consisted of whole blood.

The chain's CDR3 is CASSPFPGTGGSEQYF. The DNA for the CDR3 is TGTGCCAGCAGTCCCTTTCCCGGGACAGGGGGCAGCGAGCAGTACTTC. The chain recombines TRBV27 with TRBJ2-7, with 12 bases lining up with TRBD1. There are 16 residues in the CDR3. V lost 5 bases and J lost 6; bases outside the gene matches: 11. Germline CDR1 reads MNHEY; CDR2 reads SMNVEV (reference sequence).